This T cell receptor (beta chain) was observed in a study of T cells after yellow fever vaccination. Generation of TCR cDNA used 5'RACE template switching (which added a universal primer site and UMIs). TCRdb ran MiXCR on the 5' RACE reads and lists one entry per CDR3 protein. The sample contains hundreds of thousands of distinct CDR3 sequences, roughly 13% of which appear only once. This clonotype was found a few times. Its antigen is unidentified. General study findings and limits: Clones from primary vaccination mostly reappeared after the booster (around 96% CD4, over 85% CD8). High-abundance clonotypes from the bulk population could contaminate FACS-sorted repertoires. On re-exposure, the response was weaker but peaked faster, at day 5 versus 15.

This sample comprised PBMCs, obtained on the day of the yellow fever booster vaccination. This TCR came from a man aged 25-45 years who received the YFV17D yellow fever vaccine.

The CDR3 region is CASSYQGGEPDTQYF. In DNA form, the CDR3 reads TGCGCCAGCAGCTACCAGGGTGGGGAACCAGATACGCAGTATTTT. The chain uses TRBV5-1 and TRBJ2-3; D is possibly TRBD1 (5 bases). The V end was cut by 3 bases, the J end by 4 bases, with 15 bases between. Germline-derived CDR1 and CDR2 are SGHRS and YFSETQ. The CDR3 spans 15 residues.